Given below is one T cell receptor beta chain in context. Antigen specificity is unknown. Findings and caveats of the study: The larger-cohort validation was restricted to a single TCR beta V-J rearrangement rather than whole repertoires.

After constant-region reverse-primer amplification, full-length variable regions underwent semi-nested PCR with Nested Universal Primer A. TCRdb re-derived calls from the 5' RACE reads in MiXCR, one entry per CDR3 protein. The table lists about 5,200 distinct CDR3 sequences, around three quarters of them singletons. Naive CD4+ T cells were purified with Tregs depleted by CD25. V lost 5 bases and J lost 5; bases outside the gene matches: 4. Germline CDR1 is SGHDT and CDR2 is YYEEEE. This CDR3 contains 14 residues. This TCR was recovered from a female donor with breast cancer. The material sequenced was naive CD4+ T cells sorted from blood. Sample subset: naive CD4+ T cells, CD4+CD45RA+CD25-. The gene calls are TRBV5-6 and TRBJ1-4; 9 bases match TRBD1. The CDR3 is CASSRQGENEKLFF. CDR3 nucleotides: TGTGCCAGCAGTAGACAGGGGGAGAATGAAAAACTGTTTTTT. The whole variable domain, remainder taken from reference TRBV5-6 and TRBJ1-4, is DAGVTQSPTHLIKTRGQQVTLRCSPKSGHDTVSWYQQALGQGPQFIFQYYEEEERQRGNFPDRFSGHQFPNYSSELNVNALLLGDSALYLCASSRQGENEKLFFGSGTQLSVL.